The sequence of this TCR beta chain was determined in a study of T cell responses to AZD1222 COVID-19 vaccine. Overall study findings and caveats: Clonal diversity may have been underestimated in mostly white British donors. Sampled repertoires all dated from after the peak T cell response. Baseline antibody screening turned up just six or seven seropositive AZD1222 recipients.

With regard to this clone: Antigen: not known.

The CDR3 has 17 residues. From germline, CDR1 is SGHTA and CDR2 FQGNSA. Trimming cost V 3 bases and J 0 bases, with 18 bases left between them. Data came from immunoSEQ multiplex PCR; TCRdb stores just in-frame clones and leaves some out. The sample lists 35,000 to 50,000 clones, about 87% occurring once. Sequences were derived from peripheral blood, sampled 28 days after the second AZD1222 dose. The source of this sequence is an adult who received the AZD1222 COVID-19 vaccine. The chain is built from TRBV7-2 and TRBJ2-7, with D tentatively TRBD2 (5 bases). The CDR3 sequence: CASSFGSVPTNSYEQYF. The CDR3 DNA reads as TGTGCCAGCAGCTTTGGTAGCGTTCCCACAAACTCCTACGAGCAGTACTTC.